These 19 T cell receptor beta chains were sequenced from one sample in a study of beta chain features in type 1 diabetes. All of the isolated RNA was reverse transcribed, so expressed TCRB transcripts were sequenced. The table came from immunoSEQ multiplex PCR; TCRdb's copy has only in-frame clones and leaves some out. The sample comprises a few hundred thousand clones, approximately 10% of which are singletons, and roughly 0.017% rests with the top ten. The antigens these receptors bind are not known. General observations from the study: All four CD4+ subsets from Type 1 diabetes patients carried moderately but significantly shorter TCRB CDR3s.

Material for sequencing was naive CD4+ T cells from blood. Every receptor here comes from a young man with type 1 diabetes.

This clone was recorded a few times. The V gene is TRBV30, the J gene TRBJ1-6; possible D gene TRBD1, 6 bases. CDR1 is GTSNPN and CDR2 is SVGIG in the germline V gene (reference sequence). Between the trimmed V and J ends, which lost 4 bases and 8 bases, there was a span of 15 bases. CDR3 length: 14 amino acids. The CDR3 protein is CAWTRTDGDSPLHF. The DNA of the CDR3 is TGTGCCTGGACCCGGACAGACGGTGATTCACCCCTCCACTTT.

On this clone: Other DNA sequences in the sample encode the same CDR3. The chain couples TRBV6-1 to TRBJ1-1; 8 bases match TRBD1. The germline V gene encodes CDR1 MNHNS and CDR2 SASEGT. Trimming removed 6 bases from V and 4 bases from J; junction bases left unmatched: 4. This CDR3 comprises 13 residues. CDR3 loop: CASRTTGGTEAFF. CDR3 DNA: TGTGCCAGCAGGACAACAGGGGGCACTGAAGCTTTCTTT.

This clone was observed a handful of times. CDR3 in amino acids: CASKARQDSSYEQYF. CDR3 nucleotides: TGTGCCAGCAAAGCCCGACAGGACAGCTCCTACGAGCAGTACTTC. This chain links TRBV6-5 with TRBJ2-7, with D perhaps TRBD1 (6 bases). The V and J ends lost 7 bases and 0 bases respectively, with 16 bases between them. Germline V CDR1 and CDR2: MNHEY, SVGAGI. This CDR3 contains 15 residues.

This clone has just a few counts. The chain has TRBV2 and TRBJ1-2; TRBD1 is a possible D gene (5 bases). V shed 6 bases and J shed 5 bases, with 13 bases lying between them. Germline CDR1 reads SNHLY; CDR2 reads FYNNEI. The CDR3 covers 13 residues. In DNA, the CDR3 is TGTGCCAGCAGCCAAGGGGTTTTATATGGCTACACCTTC. Amino acids: CASSQGVLYGYTF.

This chain connects TRBV10-3 to TRBJ1-5; possibly TRBD1 for D (5 bases). Trimming took off 2 bases at V and 9 bases at J, with 11 bases between the two ends. CDR1 and CDR2 (germline): ENHRY, SYGVKD. CDR3 length equals 13 residues. The CDR3 sequence is CAISEVTGGPQHF. The CDR3 DNA is TGTGCCATCAGTGAGGTCACCGGGGGGCCCCAGCATTTT.

This clone was detected only a few times. This chain joins TRBV11-2 and TRBJ1-1, with TRBD1 identical over 8 bases. V trimming: 5 bases; J trimming: 5 bases; junction bases outside the gene matches: 4. Germline V CDR1 and CDR2: SGHAT, FQNNGV. The CDR3 spans 13 residues. The CDR3 here is CASSVRGLTEAFF. For the CDR3, the DNA is TGTGCCAGCAGCGTCAGGGGGCTTACTGAAGCTTTCTTT.

The chain is built from TRBV7-2 and TRBJ1-1; unclear D gene. V lost 1 base, J lost 0 bases, and 3 bases lay in between. Germline V gene data show CDR1 as SGHTA and CDR2 as FQGNSA. CDR3 length: 13 residues. The CDR3 region has the DNA TGTGCCAGCAGCTTAGTATTGAACACTGAAGCTTTCTTT. It yields the protein CASSLVLNTEAFF.

This clone was seen a few times. This chain uses TRBV9 with TRBJ2-6, with a possible D match to TRBD2 (6 bases). The CDR3 runs to 14 residues. V was shortened by 2 bases and J by 7 bases, with 10 bases between the two germline ends. Germline CDR1 reads SGDLS; CDR2 reads YYNGEE. CDR3 in DNA: TGTGCCAGCAGCGTGGTCGGGGGAGCCAACGTCCTGACTTTC. The encoded protein is CASSVVGGANVLTF. Full variable domain (remainder filled in from reference TRBV9 and TRBJ2-6): DSGVTQTPKHLITATGQRVTLRCSPRSGDLSVYWYQQSLDQGLQFLIQYYNGEERAKGNILERFSAQQFPDLHSELNLSSLELGDSALYFCASSVVGGANVLTFGAGSRLTVL.

The table lists this clone with a few counts. The V gene is TRBV29-1, the J gene TRBJ1-2; the match to TRBD1 covers 7 bases. After removal of 5 bases from V and 6 bases from J, the junction contained 6 bases not matched to a gene. CDR1 and CDR2 (germline): SQVTM, ANQGSEA. CDR3 length equals 12 residues. CDR3 sequence: CSVFRQGDGYTF. CDR3 sequence (DNA): TGCAGCGTTTTCAGGCAGGGGGATGGCTACACCTTC.

This sequence joins TRBV5-1 and TRBJ2-7, with TRBD1 matching over 7 bases. CDR3 size: 14 residues. Trimming removed 0 bases from V and 6 bases from J; junction bases left unmatched: 6. Germline V gives CDR1 SGHRS, CDR2 YFSETQ. CDR3 sequence (DNA): TGCGCCAGCAGCTTGGTTGACAGGGAAGGCGAGCAGTACTTC. Protein: CASSLVDREGEQYF.

The V call is TRBV30, the J call TRBJ1-6, with 7 bases matching TRBD1. CDR3 length: 15 amino acids. V shed 6 bases and J 0 bases; nucleotides not matched to a gene: 5. The V gene's germline CDR1 is GTSNPN and CDR2 SVGIG (reference sequence). Here the CDR3 DNA reads TGTGCCTGCCCACAGGGGAGCTCCTATAATTCACCCCTCCACTTT. Translation: CACPQGSSYNSPLHF.

The rearrangement links TRBV27 to TRBJ2-1; 7 bases are shared with TRBD1. The germline V gene has CDR1 MNHEY and CDR2 SMNVEV (reference sequence). J lost 8 bases, V lost 4 bases, and 8 bases had no gene match. This CDR3 has 14 residues. CDR3 loop: CASSSRNRGHEQFF. The CDR3 DNA is TGTGCCAGCAGTTCGAGAAACAGGGGTCATGAGCAGTTCTTC.

This chain uses TRBV25-1 with TRBJ1-2; 7 positions match TRBD1. J gave up 6 bases and V 6 bases, and 7 bases lay outside the gene matches. From germline, CDR1 is MGHDK and CDR2 SYGVNS. The CDR3 runs 13 residues. The CDR3 is CASSLTGIDGYTF. The CDR3 DNA reads TGTGCCAGCAGCCTGACAGGGATTGATGGCTACACCTTC.

The chain's CDR3 is CASSREQASGYTF. CDR3 sequence (DNA): TGTGCCAGCAGTAGGGAACAGGCTTCTGGCTACACCTTC. This chain joins TRBV2 and TRBJ1-2, with D perhaps matching TRBD1 (5 bases). The CDR3 spans 13 residues. The germline CDR1 and CDR2 sequences are SNHLY and FYNNEI. Trimming removed 5 bases at V and 7 bases at J, with 14 bases between. Full variable domain (rest looked up from reference TRBV2 and TRBJ1-2): EPEVTQTPSHQVTQMGQEVILRCVPISNHLYFYWYRQILGQKVEFLVSFYNNEISEKSEIFDDQFSVERPDGSNFTLKIRSTKLEDSAMYFCASSREQASGYTFGSGTRLTVV.

There are a few counts of this clone. The chain is built from TRBV6-1 and TRBJ1-1, with TRBD1 matching over 8 bases. CDR3 length: 13 residues. V shed 7 bases, J shed 3 bases, and the junction held 4 bases outside the gene matches. Per germline, CDR1 MNHNS and CDR2 SASEGT. This CDR3 reads CASILQGDTEAFF. The CDR3, as DNA: TGTGCCAGCATCTTACAGGGGGACACTGAAGCTTTCTTT.

The chain combines TRBV18 with TRBJ1-1; D possibly corresponds to TRBD1 (5 bases). The CDR3 contains 14 residues. Germline V gene sequence: CDR1 KGHSH, CDR2 LQKENI. V was shortened by 1 base and J by 8 bases, with 14 bases between the two germline ends. The DNA of the CDR3 is TGTGCCAGCTCACCACTATCTGGACGGGGGGAAGCTTTCTTT. Residues: CASSPLSGRGEAFF. The entire variable domain, with the rest obtained from reference TRBV18 and TRBJ1-1, is as follows: NAGVMQNPRHLVRRRGQEARLRCSPMKGHSHVYWYRQLPEEGLKFMVYLQKENIIDESGMPKERFSAEFPKEGPSILRIQQVVRGDSAAYFCASSPLSGRGEAFFGQGTRLTVV.

Only a few counts were recorded for this clone. The chain joins TRBV7-9 to TRBJ1-3, with TRBD1 as a possible D gene (5 bases). V was trimmed by 3 bases and J by 7 bases, leaving 16 bases between them. Germline V gene lookup returns CDR1 SEHNR and CDR2 FQNEAQ (reference sequence). CDR3 length: 15 residues. CDR3 bases: TGTGCCAGCAGCTTTCAGAGGACAAGTCTGAACACCATATATTTT. This translates into CASSFQRTSLNTIYF.

This clone was observed a few times. The chain links TRBV9 to TRBJ1-1, with D perhaps TRBD1 (6 bases). The V gene lost 0 bases and the J gene lost 1 base, with 13 bases spanning the gap. Germline CDR1 and CDR2: SGDLS and YYNGEE. The CDR3 runs to 16 residues. CDR3 in DNA: TGTGCCAGCAGCGTAGGGGCAGGGGCTGGGAACACTGAAGCTTTCTTT. Translated: CASSVGAGAGNTEAFF.

This chain joins TRBV5-1 and TRBJ2-7, with D possibly TRBD2 on 6 matching bases. V dropped 1 base and J dropped 3 bases, with 11 bases sitting between them. Germline values: CDR1 SGHRS, CDR2 YFSETQ. The CDR3 runs to 14 residues. The CDR3 DNA follows: TGCGCCAGCAGCTTGTCTATTAGCGGCTACGAGCAGTACTTC. Residues: CASSLSISGYEQYF. The full variable domain, with the rest looked up from reference TRBV5-1 and TRBJ2-7, is KAGVTQTPRYLIKTRGQQVTLSCSPISGHRSVSWYQQTPGQGLQFLFEYFSETQRNKGNFPGRFSGRQFSNSRSEMNVSTLELGDSALYLCASSLSISGYEQYFGPGTRLTVT.